Shown below are 17 T cell receptor beta chains from a single sample sequenced in a study of cytomegalovirus exposure and HLA in healthy donors (dated by TCRdb to the late 2010s). Receptor amplification or capture employed the immunoSEQ multiplex PCR assay. A mixture of 60 forward primers for TCR Vbeta segments and 13 reverse primers for TCR Jbeta segments was used in the multiplex PCR. Drawn from immuneACCESS, this table holds only the in-frame rearrangements with V and J called that TCRdb kept. Clones are partly lost; checked studies trace under half to an unresolved V gene and leave the rest unexplained. The sample contains approximately 130,000 clones, 85% to 90% of them found a single time. Approximately 6.7% of the sample belongs to the ten largest clones. Sequencing used PBMCs. The receptors derive from a woman aged 25 to 45 in good health and CMV-seropositive.

CDR3 sequence (DNA): TGTGCCACCAGCAGGGGAGGGGGGGGTGGGAACACTGAAGCTTTCTTT. It is translated as CATSRGGGGGNTEAFF. This chain joins TRBV15 and TRBJ1-1, with D possibly matching TRBD1 (6 bases). Germline V gene sequence: CDR1 LNHNV, CDR2 YYDKDF (reference sequence). Between the trimmed V and J ends, which lost 3 bases and 1 base, there was a span of 15 bases. This CDR3 is built from 16 residues.

J is TRBJ2-5 and V is TRBV5-8; a weak D match, TRBD2 (6 bases). V was clipped by 1 base and J by 5 bases, with 12 bases between them. This CDR3 contains 14 residues. Germline V gene lookup returns CDR1 SGHTS and CDR2 YDEGEE. The CDR3 reads CASSLLLAGETQYF. CDR3 in DNA: TGTGCCAGCAGCTTGCTACTAGCAGGCGAGACCCAGTACTTC. The full variable domain, its missing parts supplied by reference TRBV5-8 and TRBJ2-5, is EAGVTQSPTHLIKTRGQQATLRCSPISGHTSVYWYQQALGLGLQFLLWYDEGEERNRGNFPPRFSGRQFPNYSSELNVNALELEDSALYLCASSLLLAGETQYFGPGTRLLVL.

The J gene is TRBJ2-5, the V gene TRBV5-1, with D possibly TRBD1 on 6 matching bases. Per germline, CDR1 SGHRS and CDR2 YFSETQ. The V end was cut by 2 bases, the J end by 5 bases, with 16 bases between. The CDR3 extends over 15 amino acids. The CDR3: CASSLNSGAWETQYF. The CDR3 nucleotides are TGCGCCAGCAGCTTAAACTCAGGGGCTTGGGAGACCCAGTACTTC. The full variable domain, with the rest looked up from reference TRBV5-1 and TRBJ2-5, is KAGVTQTPRYLIKTRGQQVTLSCSPISGHRSVSWYQQTPGQGLQFLFEYFSETQRNKGNFPGRFSGRQFSNSRSEMNVSTLELGDSALYLCASSLNSGAWETQYFGPGTRLLVL.

The V gene is TRBV28, the J gene TRBJ2-7; tentative D call: TRBD1 (6 bases). With 8 bases removed from V and 6 bases from J, the gap between germline ends came to 32 bases. The germline V gene encodes CDR1 MDHEN and CDR2 SYDVKM. The CDR3 sequence is 18 residues long. CDR3 region: CASGTNEASQDTRSEQYF. CDR3 in DNA: TGTGCCAGCGGGACAAACGAAGCCTCACAGGACACTCGAAGCGAGCAGTACTTC.

This clone occurred a few times. The chain joins TRBV2 to TRBJ2-3; 7 nucleotides agree with TRBD2. This CDR3 has 15 residues. The germline CDR1 and CDR2 sequences are SNHLY and FYNNEI. The ends lost 4 bases at V and 1 base at J; junction bases unmatched: 5. Written as DNA, the CDR3 is TGTGCCAGCAGTGGAGGAGCGGGGCGCACAGATACGCAGTATTTT. Encoded protein: CASSGGAGRTDTQYF.

The chain carries TRBV7-8 and TRBJ1-1; 12 nucleotides align to TRBD1. The junction had 16 bases not matched to a gene; V was cut back by 1 base and J by 10 bases. Germline CDR1 reads SGHVS; CDR2 reads FQNEAQ. This CDR3 is built from 18 residues. Here the CDR3 reads CASSLGVVGTGGRLGAFF. For the CDR3, the DNA is TGTGCCAGCAGCTTAGGCGTTGTGGGGACAGGGGGCCGCCTTGGAGCTTTCTTT.

V usage is TRBV9 and J usage is TRBJ1-2; a weak D match, TRBD1 (6 bases). Germline CDR1 is SGDLS and CDR2 is YYNGEE. Trimming removed 0 bases from V and 4 bases from J, with 22 bases in between. The CDR3 loop spans 18 amino acids. As DNA, the CDR3 is TGTGCCAGCAGCGTAGCCCCTGATCTTAGACAGGCCCGCTATGGCTACACCTTC. Translated: CASSVAPDLRQARYGYTF.

The V call is TRBV18, the J call TRBJ1-2, with D unresolved. Trimming took off 2 bases at V and 10 bases at J, with 14 bases between the two ends. The CDR3 runs 13 residues. CDR1 is KGHSH and CDR2 is LQKENI in the germline V gene. The CDR3, as DNA: TGTGCCAGCTCACCAATGGTCGAGAGGGACTACACCTTC. The encoded protein is CASSPMVERDYTF.

V is TRBV30 and J is TRBJ2-2; 12 bases fit TRBD1. This CDR3 contains 14 residues. After removal of 7 bases from V and 7 bases from J, the junction contained 7 bases not matched to a gene. Germline V CDR1 and CDR2: GTSNPN, SVGIG (reference sequence). The CDR3 reads CASSRDRGLGELFF. CDR3 nucleotides: TGTGCCTCCTCTCGGGACAGGGGGCTCGGGGAGCTGTTTTTT.

This CDR3 reads CASSQGGGYTF. CDR3 DNA: TGTGCCAGCAGTCAAGGGGGTGGCTACACCTTC. The rearrangement joins TRBV6-5 to TRBJ1-2; D is perhaps TRBD1 (6 bases). Germline loops: CDR1 MNHEY, CDR2 SVGAGI. This CDR3 region has 11 residues. The V end was cut by 5 bases, the J end by 7 bases, with 8 bases between.

The V gene is TRBV5-1, the J gene TRBJ2-1; perhaps TRBD1 as D (6 bases). This CDR3 spans 15 amino acids. Germline CDR1 is SGHRS and CDR2 is YFSETQ. V lost 4 bases and J 7 bases, leaving 18 bases between the germline ends. Here the CDR3 reads CASSRLGGEGNEQFF. CDR3 DNA: TGCGCCAGCAGCCGCCTTGGGGGCGAGGGAAATGAGCAGTTCTTC. Together with reference TRBV5-1 and TRBJ2-1, the CDR3 gives the full variable domain: KAGVTQTPRYLIKTRGQQVTLSCSPISGHRSVSWYQQTPGQGLQFLFEYFSETQRNKGNFPGRFSGRQFSNSRSEMNVSTLELGDSALYLCASSRLGGEGNEQFFGPGTRLTVL.

The genes are TRBV5-1 and TRBJ1-1, with a possible D match to TRBD1 (6 bases). Trimming took off 6 bases at V and 4 bases at J, with 16 bases between the two ends. The CDR3 length is 14 residues. The V gene's germline CDR1 is SGHRS and CDR2 YFSETQ. CDR3 amino acids: CASKTGRESTEAFF. The CDR3 nucleotides are TGCGCCAGCAAAACAGGGCGCGAGAGCACTGAAGCTTTCTTT.

The chain carries TRBV5-6 and TRBJ2-1, with no clear D. The germline V and J ends were trimmed by 4 bases and 3 bases, with 11 bases remaining between them. Germline values: CDR1 SGHDT, CDR2 YYEEEE. The CDR3 has 14 amino acids. CDR3 nucleotides: TGTGCCAGCAGCCGTTTCGACATCTACAATGAGCAGTTCTTC. Protein sequence: CASSRFDIYNEQFF.

The rearrangement uses TRBV7-3 and TRBJ1-1; D remains ambiguous. The CDR3 contains 13 residues. The V gene lost 2 bases and the J gene lost 0 bases, with 4 bases spanning the gap. The germline V gene encodes CDR1 SGHTA and CDR2 FQGTGA. CDR3 region: CASSLFMNTEAFF. DNA for the CDR3: TGTGCCAGCAGCTTATTCATGAACACTGAAGCTTTCTTT.

The V call is TRBV5-8, the J call TRBJ2-7, with 7 bases lining up with TRBD1. After removal of 5 bases from V and 0 bases from J, the junction contained 8 bases not matched to a gene. The CDR3 runs 15 residues. The V gene's germline CDR1 is SGHTS and CDR2 YDEGEE. This chain's CDR3 is CASSPIRDSSYEQYF. In DNA, the CDR3 is TGTGCCAGCAGTCCGATCCGGGACAGCTCCTACGAGCAGTACTTC.

Details on this clone: Germline and junction disagree at one end, which may indicate a read error. This chain uses TRBV7-7 with TRBJ2-3, with TRBD2 matching over 8 bases. This CDR3 region has 14 residues. Per germline, CDR1 SSHAT and CDR2 FNYEAQ (reference sequence). In DNA form, the CDR3 reads TGTGCTAGCAGCTCGGGGGGGGACGGTGCTACGCAGTATTTT. This codes for CASSSGGDGATQYF.

The V and J genes are TRBV5-1 and TRBJ2-7; D not resolved. Trimming took off 0 bases at V and 6 bases at J, with 13 bases between the two ends. The CDR3 is 14 amino acids. Germline-derived CDR1 and CDR2 are SGHRS and YFSETQ. The DNA for the CDR3 is TGCGCCAGCAGCTTGGGAAGCGTCCCCCCCGAGCAGTACTTC. Translation: CASSLGSVPPEQYF.